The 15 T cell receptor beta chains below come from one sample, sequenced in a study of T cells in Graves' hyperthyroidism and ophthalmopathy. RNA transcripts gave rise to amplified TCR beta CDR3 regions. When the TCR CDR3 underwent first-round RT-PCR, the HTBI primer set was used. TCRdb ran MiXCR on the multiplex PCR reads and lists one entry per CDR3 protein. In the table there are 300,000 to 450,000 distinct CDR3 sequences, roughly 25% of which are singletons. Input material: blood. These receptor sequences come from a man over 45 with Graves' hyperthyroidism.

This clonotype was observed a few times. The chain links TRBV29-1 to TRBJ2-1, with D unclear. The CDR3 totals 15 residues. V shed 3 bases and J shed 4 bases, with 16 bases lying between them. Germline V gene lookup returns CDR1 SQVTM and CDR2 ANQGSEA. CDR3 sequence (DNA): TGCAGCGTTGATGGGATGGCGAGGCAGTACAATGAGCAGTTCTTC. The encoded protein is CSVDGMARQYNEQFF.

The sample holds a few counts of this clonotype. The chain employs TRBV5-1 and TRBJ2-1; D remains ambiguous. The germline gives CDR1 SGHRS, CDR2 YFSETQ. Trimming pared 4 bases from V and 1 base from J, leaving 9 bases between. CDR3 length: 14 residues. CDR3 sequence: CASSASVSYNEQFF. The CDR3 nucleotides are TGCGCCAGCAGCGCCAGTGTTTCCTACAATGAGCAGTTCTTC.

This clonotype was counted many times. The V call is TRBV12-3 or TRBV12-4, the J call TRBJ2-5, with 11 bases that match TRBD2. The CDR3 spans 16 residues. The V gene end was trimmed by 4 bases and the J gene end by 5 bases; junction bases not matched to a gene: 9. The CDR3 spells CASSSSSSGRRETQYF. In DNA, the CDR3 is TGTGCCAGCAGTTCTTCCTCTAGCGGGAGGAGGGAGACCCAGTACTTC.

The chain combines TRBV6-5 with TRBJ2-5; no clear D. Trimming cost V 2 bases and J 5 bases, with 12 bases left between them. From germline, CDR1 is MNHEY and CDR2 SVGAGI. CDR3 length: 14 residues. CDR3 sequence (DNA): TGTGCCAGCAGTTACCGGTTGGTAGGGGAGACCCAGTACTTC. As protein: CASSYRLVGETQYF.

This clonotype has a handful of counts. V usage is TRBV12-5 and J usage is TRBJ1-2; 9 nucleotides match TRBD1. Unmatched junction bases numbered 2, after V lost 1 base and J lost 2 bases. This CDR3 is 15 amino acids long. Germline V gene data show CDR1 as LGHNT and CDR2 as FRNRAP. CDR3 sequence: CASGLATGGNYGYTF. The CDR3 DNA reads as TGTGCTAGTGGTTTGGCGACAGGGGGGAACTATGGCTACACCTTC.

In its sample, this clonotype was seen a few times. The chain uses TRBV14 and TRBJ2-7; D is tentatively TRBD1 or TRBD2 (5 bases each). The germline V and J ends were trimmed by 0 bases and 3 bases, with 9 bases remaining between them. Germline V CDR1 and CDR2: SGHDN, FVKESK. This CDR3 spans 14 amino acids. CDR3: CASSQEGPFYEQYF. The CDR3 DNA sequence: TGTGCCAGCAGCCAAGAGGGACCATTCTACGAGCAGTACTTC. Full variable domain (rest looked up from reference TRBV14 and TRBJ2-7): EAGVTQFPSHSVIEKGQTVTLRCDPISGHDNLYWYRRVMGKEIKFLLHFVKESKQDESGMPNNRFLAERTGGTYSTLKVQPAELEDSGVYFCASSQEGPFYEQYFGPGTRLTVT.

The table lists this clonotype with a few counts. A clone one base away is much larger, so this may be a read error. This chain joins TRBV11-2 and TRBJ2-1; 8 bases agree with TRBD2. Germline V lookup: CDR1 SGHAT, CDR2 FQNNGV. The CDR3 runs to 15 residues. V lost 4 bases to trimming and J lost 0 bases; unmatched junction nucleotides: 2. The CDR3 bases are TGTGCCAGCAGCTCCGGGACTAGCTCCTACAATGAGCAGTTCTTC. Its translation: CASSSGTSSYNEQFF.

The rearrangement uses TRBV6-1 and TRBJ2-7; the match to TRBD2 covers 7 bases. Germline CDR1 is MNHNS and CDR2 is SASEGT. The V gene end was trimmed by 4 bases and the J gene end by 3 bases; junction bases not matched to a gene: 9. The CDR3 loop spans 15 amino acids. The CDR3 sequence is CASSGEGLVGYEQYF. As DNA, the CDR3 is TGTGCCAGCAGTGGGGAAGGACTAGTAGGCTACGAGCAGTACTTC.

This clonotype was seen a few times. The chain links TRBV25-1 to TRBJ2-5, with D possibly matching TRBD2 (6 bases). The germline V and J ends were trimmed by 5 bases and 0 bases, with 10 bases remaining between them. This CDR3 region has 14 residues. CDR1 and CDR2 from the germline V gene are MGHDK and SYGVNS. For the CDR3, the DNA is TGTGCCAGCAGTACTAGGACTAACCAAGAGACCCAGTACTTC. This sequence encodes CASSTRTNQETQYF.

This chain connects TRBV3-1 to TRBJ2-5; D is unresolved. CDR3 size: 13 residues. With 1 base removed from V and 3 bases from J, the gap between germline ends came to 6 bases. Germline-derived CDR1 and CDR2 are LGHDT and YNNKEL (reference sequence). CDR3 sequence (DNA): TGTGCCAGCAGCCAAGCCAGAAAAGAGACCCAGTACTTC. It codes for CASSQARKETQYF.

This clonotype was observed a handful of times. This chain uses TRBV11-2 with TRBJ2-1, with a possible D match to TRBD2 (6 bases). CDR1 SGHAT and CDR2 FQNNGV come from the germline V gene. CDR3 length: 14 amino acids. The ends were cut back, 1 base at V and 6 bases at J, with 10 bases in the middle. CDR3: CASSLGGGSNEQFF. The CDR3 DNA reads TGTGCCAGCAGCTTAGGTGGGGGGTCCAATGAGCAGTTCTTC.

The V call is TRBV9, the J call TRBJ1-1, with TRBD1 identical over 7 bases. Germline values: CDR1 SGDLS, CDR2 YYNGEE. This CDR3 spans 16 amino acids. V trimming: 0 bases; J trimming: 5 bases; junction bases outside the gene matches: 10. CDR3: CASSVAGPAGGTEAFF. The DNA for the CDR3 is TGTGCCAGCAGCGTAGCGGGTCCGGCAGGGGGAACTGAAGCTTTCTTT.

The CDR3 loop reads CASSLFGGLAAYNEQFF. The CDR3 DNA is TGTGCCAGCAGCTTGTTCGGGGGACTAGCGGCTTACAATGAGCAGTTCTTC. J is TRBJ2-1 and V is TRBV5-6; 11 bases map to TRBD2. CDR1 and CDR2 from the germline V gene are SGHDT and YYEEEE. Unmatched junction bases numbered 7, after V lost 1 base and J lost 4 bases. The CDR3 sequence is 17 residues long.

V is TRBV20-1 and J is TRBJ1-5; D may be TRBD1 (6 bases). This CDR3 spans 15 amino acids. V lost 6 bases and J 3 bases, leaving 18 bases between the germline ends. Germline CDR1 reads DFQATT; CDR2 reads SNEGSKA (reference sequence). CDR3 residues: CSAMGWTAFNQPQHF. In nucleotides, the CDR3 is TGCAGTGCCATGGGTTGGACAGCCTTCAATCAGCCCCAGCATTTT.

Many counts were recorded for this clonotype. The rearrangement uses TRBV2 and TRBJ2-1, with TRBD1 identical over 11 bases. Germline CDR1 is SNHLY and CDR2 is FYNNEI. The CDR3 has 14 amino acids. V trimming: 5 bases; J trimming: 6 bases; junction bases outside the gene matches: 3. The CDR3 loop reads CASSRTGGGNEQFF. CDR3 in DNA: TGTGCCAGCAGTCGGACAGGGGGCGGCAATGAGCAGTTCTTC.